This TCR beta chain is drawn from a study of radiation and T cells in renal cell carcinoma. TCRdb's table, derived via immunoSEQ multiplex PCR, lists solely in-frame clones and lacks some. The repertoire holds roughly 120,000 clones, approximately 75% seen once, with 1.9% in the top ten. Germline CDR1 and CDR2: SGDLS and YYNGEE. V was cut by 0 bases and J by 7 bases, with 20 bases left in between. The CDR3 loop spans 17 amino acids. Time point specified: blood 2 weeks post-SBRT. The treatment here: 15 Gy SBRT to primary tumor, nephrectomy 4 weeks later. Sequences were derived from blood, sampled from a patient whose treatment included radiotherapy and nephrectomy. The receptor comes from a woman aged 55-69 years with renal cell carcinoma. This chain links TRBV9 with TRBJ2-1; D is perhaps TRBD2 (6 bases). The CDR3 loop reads CASSVAGVGPAGNEQFF. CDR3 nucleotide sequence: TGTGCCAGCAGCGTAGCGGGAGTCGGTCCGGCGGGAAATGAGCAGTTCTTC.